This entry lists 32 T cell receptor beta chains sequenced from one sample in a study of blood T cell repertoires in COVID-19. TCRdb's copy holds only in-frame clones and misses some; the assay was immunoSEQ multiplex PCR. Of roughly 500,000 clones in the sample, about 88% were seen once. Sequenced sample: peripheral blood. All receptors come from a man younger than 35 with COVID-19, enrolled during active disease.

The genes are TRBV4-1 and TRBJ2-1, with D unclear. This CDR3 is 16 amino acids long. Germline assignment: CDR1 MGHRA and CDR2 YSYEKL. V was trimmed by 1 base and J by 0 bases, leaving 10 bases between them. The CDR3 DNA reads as TGCGCCAGCAGCCAAGTTGGCCGGAGCTCCTACAATGAGCAGTTCTTC. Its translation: CASSQVGRSSYNEQFF.

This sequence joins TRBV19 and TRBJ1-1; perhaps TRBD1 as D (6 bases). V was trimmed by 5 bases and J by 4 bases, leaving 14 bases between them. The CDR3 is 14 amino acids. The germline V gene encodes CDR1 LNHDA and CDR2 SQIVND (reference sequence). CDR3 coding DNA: TGTGCCAGTAGTTTACAGGGAAGGGTCACTGAAGCTTTCTTT. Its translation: CASSLQGRVTEAFF.

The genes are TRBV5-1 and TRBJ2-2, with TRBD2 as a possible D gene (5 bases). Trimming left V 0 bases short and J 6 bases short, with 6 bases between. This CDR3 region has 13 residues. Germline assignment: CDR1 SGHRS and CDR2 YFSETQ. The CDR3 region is CASSLEEAGELFF. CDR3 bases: TGCGCCAGCAGCTTGGAGGAGGCCGGGGAGCTGTTTTTT.

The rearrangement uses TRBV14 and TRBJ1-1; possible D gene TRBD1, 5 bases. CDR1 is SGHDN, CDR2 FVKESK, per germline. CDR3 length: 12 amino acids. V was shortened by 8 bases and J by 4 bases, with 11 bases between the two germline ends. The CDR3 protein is CASGRASTEAFF. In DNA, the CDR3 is TGTGCCAGCGGCAGGGCCAGCACTGAAGCTTTCTTT.

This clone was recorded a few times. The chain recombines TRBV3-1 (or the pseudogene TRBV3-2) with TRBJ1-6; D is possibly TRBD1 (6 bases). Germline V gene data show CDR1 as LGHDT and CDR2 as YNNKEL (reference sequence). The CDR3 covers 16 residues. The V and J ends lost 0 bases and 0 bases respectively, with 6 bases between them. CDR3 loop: CASSQEGGSYNSPLHF. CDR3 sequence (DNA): TGTGCCAGCAGCCAAGAAGGGGGCTCCTATAATTCACCCCTCCACTTT.

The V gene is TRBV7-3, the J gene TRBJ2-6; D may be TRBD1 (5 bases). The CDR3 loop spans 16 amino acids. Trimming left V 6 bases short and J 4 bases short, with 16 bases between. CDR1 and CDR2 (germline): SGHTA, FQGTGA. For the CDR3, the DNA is TGTGCCAGCAGGAGATCCAGGGCCACCGGGGCCAACGTCCTGACTTTC. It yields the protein CASRRSRATGANVLTF.

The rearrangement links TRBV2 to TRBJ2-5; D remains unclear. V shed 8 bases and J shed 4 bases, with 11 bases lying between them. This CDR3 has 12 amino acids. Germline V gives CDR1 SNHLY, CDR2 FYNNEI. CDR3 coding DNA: TGTGCCAGCGCGCCAGAGGCAGAGACCCAGTACTTC. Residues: CASAPEAETQYF.

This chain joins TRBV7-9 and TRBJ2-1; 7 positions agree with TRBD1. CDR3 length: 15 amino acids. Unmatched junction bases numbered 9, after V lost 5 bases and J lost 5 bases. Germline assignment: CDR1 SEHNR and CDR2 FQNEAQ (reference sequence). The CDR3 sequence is CASSLPGQYNNEQFF. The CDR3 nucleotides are TGTGCCAGCAGCCTTCCGGGACAGTACAACAATGAGCAGTTCTTC.

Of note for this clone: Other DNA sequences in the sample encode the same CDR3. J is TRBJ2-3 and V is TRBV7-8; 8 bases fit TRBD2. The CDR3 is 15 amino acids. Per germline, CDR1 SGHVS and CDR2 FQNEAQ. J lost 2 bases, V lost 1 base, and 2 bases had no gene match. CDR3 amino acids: CASSLVAGPTDTQYF. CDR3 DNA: TGTGCCAGCAGCTTAGTAGCGGGGCCCACAGATACGCAGTATTTT.

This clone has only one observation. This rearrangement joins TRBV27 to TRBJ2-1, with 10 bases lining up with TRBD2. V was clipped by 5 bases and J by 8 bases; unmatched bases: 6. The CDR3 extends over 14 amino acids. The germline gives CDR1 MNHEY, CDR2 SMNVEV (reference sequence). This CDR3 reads CASSPGLASHEQFF. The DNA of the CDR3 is TGTGCCAGCAGTCCGGGACTAGCGTCCCATGAGCAGTTCTTC.

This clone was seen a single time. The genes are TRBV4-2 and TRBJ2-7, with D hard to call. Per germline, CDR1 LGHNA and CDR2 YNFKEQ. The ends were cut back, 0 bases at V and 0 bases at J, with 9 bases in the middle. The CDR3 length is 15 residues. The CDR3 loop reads CASSQDALSSYEQYF. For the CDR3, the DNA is TGTGCCAGCAGCCAAGATGCATTGAGCTCCTACGAGCAGTACTTC.

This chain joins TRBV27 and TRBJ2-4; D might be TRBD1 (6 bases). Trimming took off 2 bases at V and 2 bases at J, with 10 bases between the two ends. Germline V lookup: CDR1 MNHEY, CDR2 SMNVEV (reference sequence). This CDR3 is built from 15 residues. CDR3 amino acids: CASSLQRGTKNIQYF. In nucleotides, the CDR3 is TGTGCCAGCAGTTTACAAAGGGGGACCAAAAACATTCAGTACTTC.

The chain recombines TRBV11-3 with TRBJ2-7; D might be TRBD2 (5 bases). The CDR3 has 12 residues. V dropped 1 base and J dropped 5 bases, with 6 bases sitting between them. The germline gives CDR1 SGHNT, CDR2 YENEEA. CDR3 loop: CASSLVGDEQYF. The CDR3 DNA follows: TGTGCCAGCAGCTTAGTCGGGGACGAGCAGTACTTC.

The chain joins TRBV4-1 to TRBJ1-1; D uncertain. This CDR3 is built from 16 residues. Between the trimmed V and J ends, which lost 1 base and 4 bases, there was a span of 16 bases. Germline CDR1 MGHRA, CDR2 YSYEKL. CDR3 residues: CASSQGAGPIGTEAFF. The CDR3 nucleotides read TGCGCCAGCAGCCAAGGAGCAGGCCCTATCGGCACTGAAGCTTTCTTT.

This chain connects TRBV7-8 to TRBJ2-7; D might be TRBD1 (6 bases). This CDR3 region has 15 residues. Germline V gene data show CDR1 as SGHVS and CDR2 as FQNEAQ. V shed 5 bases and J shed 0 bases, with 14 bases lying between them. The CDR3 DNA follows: TGTGCCAGCAGCCCCCAAAGGACAGTCTCCTACGAGCAGTACTTC. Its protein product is CASSPQRTVSYEQYF.

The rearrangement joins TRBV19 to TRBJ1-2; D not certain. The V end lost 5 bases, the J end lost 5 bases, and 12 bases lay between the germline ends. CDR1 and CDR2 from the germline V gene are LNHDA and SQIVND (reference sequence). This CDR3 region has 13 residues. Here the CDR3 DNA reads TGTGCCAGTAGTTTCAGCACTACTTATGGCTACACCTTC. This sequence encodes CASSFSTTYGYTF.

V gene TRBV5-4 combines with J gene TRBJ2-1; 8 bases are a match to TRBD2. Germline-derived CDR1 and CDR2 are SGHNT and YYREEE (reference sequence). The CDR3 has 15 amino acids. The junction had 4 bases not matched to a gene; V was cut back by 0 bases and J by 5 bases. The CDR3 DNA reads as TGTGCCAGCAGCTTGGGGCGGGAGGCCCACAATGAGCAGTTCTTC. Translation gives CASSLGREAHNEQFF.

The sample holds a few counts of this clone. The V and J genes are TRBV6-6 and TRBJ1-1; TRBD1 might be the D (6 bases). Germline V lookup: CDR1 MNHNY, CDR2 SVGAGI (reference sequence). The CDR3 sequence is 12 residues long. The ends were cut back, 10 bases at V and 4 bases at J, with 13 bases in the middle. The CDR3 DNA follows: TGTGCCACTAAGGGGGTAGGCACTGAAGCTTTCTTT. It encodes CATKGVGTEAFF.

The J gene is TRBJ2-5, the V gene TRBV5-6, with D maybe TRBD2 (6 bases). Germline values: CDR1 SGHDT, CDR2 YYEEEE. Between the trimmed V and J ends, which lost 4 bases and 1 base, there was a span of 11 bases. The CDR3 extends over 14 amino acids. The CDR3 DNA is TGTGCCAGCAGCCTCCCGGGAGCCCAAGAGACCCAGTACTTC. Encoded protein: CASSLPGAQETQYF.

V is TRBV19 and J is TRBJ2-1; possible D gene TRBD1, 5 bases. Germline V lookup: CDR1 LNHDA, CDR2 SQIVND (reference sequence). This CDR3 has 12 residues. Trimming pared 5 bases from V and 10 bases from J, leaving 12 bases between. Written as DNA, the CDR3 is TGTGCCAGTAGTCCTGGGGCCTGGGAGCAGTTCTTC. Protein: CASSPGAWEQFF.

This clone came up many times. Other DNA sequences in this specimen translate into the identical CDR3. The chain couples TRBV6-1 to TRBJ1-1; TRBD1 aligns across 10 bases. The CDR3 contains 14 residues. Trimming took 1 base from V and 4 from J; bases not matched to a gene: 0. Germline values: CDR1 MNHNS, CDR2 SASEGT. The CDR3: CASSEGTGGTEAFF. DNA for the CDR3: TGTGCCAGCAGTGAAGGGACAGGGGGCACTGAAGCTTTCTTT.

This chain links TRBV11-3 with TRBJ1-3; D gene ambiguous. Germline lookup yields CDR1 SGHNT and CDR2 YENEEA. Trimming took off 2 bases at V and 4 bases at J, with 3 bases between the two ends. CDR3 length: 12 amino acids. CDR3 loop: CASSLQGNTIYF. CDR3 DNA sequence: TGTGCCAGCAGCTTACAAGGAAACACCATATATTTT.

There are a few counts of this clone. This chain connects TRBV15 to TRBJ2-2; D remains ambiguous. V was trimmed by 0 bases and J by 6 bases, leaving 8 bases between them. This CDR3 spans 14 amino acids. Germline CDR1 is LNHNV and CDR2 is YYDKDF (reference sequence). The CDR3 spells CATSRDRSPGELFF. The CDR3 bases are TGTGCCACCAGCAGAGATCGTAGCCCCGGGGAGCTGTTTTTT.

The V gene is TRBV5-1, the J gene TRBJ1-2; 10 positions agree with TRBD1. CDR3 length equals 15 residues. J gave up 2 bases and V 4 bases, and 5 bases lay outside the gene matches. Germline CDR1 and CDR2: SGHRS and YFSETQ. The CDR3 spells CASSDTGQGNYGYTF. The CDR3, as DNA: TGCGCCAGCAGCGATACGGGACAGGGGAACTATGGCTACACCTTC.

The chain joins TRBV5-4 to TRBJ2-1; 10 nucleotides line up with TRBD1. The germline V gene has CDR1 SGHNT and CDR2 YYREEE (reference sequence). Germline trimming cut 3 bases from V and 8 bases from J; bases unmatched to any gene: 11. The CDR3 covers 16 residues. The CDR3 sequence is CASSSTGTGDRYEQFF. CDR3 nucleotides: TGTGCCAGCAGCTCCACCGGGACAGGGGACCGATATGAGCAGTTCTTC.

The CDR3 spells CASRARGTQYF. The CDR3 DNA sequence: TGTGCCAGCAGGGCGCGGGGCACGCAGTATTTT. The rearrangement uses TRBV11-1 and TRBJ2-3, with a possible D match to TRBD2 (6 bases). The length of the CDR3 is 11 residues. Germline CDR1 SGHAT, CDR2 FQDESV (reference sequence). V lost 6 bases, J lost 9 bases, and 10 bases lay in between.

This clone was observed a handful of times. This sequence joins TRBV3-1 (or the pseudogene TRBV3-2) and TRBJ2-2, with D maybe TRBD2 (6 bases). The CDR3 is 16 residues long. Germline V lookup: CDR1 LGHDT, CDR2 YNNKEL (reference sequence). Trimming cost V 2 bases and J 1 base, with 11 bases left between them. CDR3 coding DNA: TGTGCCAGCAGCCAAAGACTAGGACAGAACACCGGGGAGCTGTTTTTT. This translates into CASSQRLGQNTGELFF.

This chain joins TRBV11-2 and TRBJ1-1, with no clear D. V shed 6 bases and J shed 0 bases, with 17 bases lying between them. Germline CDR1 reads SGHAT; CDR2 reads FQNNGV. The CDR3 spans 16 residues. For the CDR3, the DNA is TGTGCCAGCAGTCCTGGTGACTCCCCCATGAACACTGAAGCTTTCTTT. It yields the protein CASSPGDSPMNTEAFF.

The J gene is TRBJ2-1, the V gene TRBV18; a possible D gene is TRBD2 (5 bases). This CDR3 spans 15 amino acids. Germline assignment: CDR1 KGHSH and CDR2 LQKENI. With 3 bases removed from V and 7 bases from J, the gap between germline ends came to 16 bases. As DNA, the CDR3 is TGTGCCAGCTCACCCTCCGGGAATGCTTGGAATGAGCAGTTCTTC. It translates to CASSPSGNAWNEQFF.

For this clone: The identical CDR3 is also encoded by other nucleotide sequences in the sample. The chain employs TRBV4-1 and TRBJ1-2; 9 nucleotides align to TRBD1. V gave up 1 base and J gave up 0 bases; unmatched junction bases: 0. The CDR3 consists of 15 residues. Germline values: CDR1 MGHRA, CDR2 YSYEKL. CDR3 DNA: TGCGCCAGCAGCCAAGGACAGGGGGCTAACTATGGCTACACCTTC. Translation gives CASSQGQGANYGYTF.

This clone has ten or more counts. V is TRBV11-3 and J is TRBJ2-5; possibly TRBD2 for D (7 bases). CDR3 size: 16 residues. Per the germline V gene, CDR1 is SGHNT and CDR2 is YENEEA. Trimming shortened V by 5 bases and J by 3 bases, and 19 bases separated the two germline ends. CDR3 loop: CASSRSWEGEKETQYF. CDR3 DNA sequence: TGTGCCAGCAGCCGGTCGTGGGAGGGGGAGAAAGAGACCCAGTACTTC. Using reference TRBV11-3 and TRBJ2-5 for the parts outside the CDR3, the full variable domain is EAGVVQSPRYKIIEKKQPVAFWCNPISGHNTLYWYLQNLGQGPELLIRYENEEAVDDSQLPKDRFSAERLKGVDSTLKIQPAELGDSAVYLCASSRSWEGEKETQYFGPGTRLLVL.

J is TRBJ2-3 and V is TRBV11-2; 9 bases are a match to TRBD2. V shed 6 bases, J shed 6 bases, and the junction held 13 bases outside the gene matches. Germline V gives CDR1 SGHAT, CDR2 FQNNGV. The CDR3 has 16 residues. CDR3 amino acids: CASSHTGTSRSDTQYF. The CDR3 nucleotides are TGTGCCAGCAGTCACACCGGGACTAGCCGTTCCGATACGCAGTATTTT. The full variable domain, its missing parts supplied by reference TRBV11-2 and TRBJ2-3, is EAGVAQSPRYKIIEKRQSVAFWCNPISGHATLYWYQQILGQGPKLLIQFQNNGVVDDSQLPKDRFSAERLKGVDSTLKIQPAKLEDSAVYLCASSHTGTSRSDTQYFGPGTRLTVL.